What follows are 15 T cell receptor beta chains derived from one specimen sequenced in a study of OX40 agonist ivuxolimab in advanced cancers. Sequencing was performed with immunoSEQ multiplex PCR; in TCRdb, only in-frame clones are kept and a portion is missing. In the table there are over 5,500 clones, less than 95% of which are singletons. Here the sequenced sample was CD4+ or CD8+ T cells sorted from blood, taken in a trial of the OX40 agonist ivuxolimab. All receptors come from an adult with an advanced solid tumor such as melanoma, head and neck, liver or kidney cancer.

The chain employs TRBV2 and TRBJ1-6; 7 bases align to TRBD1. CDR3 length equals 15 residues. V lost 6 bases, J lost 5 bases, and 7 bases stayed unmatched. Germline assignment: CDR1 SNHLY and CDR2 FYNNEI. CDR3: CASSDRQGNNSPLHF. CDR3 coding DNA: TGTGCCAGCAGCGACCGACAGGGAAATAATTCACCCCTCCACTTT.

V gene TRBV9 combines with J gene TRBJ2-7; 13 bases match TRBD2. The V and J ends lost 4 bases and 2 bases, in that order; junction bases with no gene match: 3. In germline, CDR1 is SGDLS, CDR2 YYNGEE. This CDR3 is built from 15 residues. CDR3 sequence reads: CASSTGLAGTYEQYF. The CDR3 DNA reads as TGTGCCAGCAGCACGGGACTAGCGGGGACCTACGAGCAGTACTTC. Filled out from reference TRBV9 and TRBJ2-7, the complete variable domain reads DSGVTQTPKHLITATGQRVTLRCSPRSGDLSVYWYQQSLDQGLQFLIQYYNGEERAKGNILERFSAQQFPDLHSELNLSSLELGDSALYFCASSTGLAGTYEQYFGPGTRLTVT.

This chain links TRBV10-2 with TRBJ2-3; TRBD2 agrees at 11 bases. V gave up 6 bases and J gave up 2 bases; unmatched junction bases: 7. The CDR3 loop spans 16 amino acids. Germline V gives CDR1 WSHSY, CDR2 SAAADI. The CDR3 loop is CASRSPLAGVTDTQYF. CDR3 sequence (DNA): TGCGCCAGCAGATCCCCACTAGCGGGAGTCACAGATACGCAGTATTTT.

The rearrangement links TRBV6-1 to TRBJ2-1; 9 bases match TRBD2. This CDR3 is built from 15 residues. The germline gives CDR1 MNHNS, CDR2 SASEGT. V lost 6 bases, J lost 5 bases, and 8 bases stayed unmatched. DNA of the CDR3: TGTGCCAGCAGGCGGGTAGCGGGAGATAACAATGAGCAGTTCTTC. Its protein product is CASRRVAGDNNEQFF.

The chain uses TRBV11-2 and TRBJ2-1; 11 nucleotides agree with TRBD2. V shed 3 bases and J 4 bases; nucleotides not matched to a gene: 5. Germline CDR1 SGHAT, CDR2 FQNNGV. The CDR3 runs 16 residues. The DNA of the CDR3 is TGTGCCAGCAGCTTCTATAGCGGGAGGGGATACAATGAGCAGTTCTTC. Its translation: CASSFYSGRGYNEQFF.

V gene TRBV6-6 combines with J gene TRBJ2-1, with 9 nucleotides matching TRBD1. Germline V CDR1 and CDR2: MNHNY, SVGAGI (reference sequence). The V segment lost 5 bases and the J segment 8 bases; nucleotides outside the gene matches: 7. The CDR3 sequence is 14 residues long. The CDR3 region has the DNA TGTGCCAGCAGTCGACGGGACAGGGAATATGAGCAGTTCTTC. This encodes CASSRRDREYEQFF.

V is TRBV28 and J is TRBJ2-5; perhaps TRBD1 as D (7 bases). The J call is in doubt because the DNA end fits TRBJ2-7 better. The germline V gene encodes CDR1 MDHEN and CDR2 SYDVKM. The CDR3 spans 13 residues. The CDR3 DNA reads TGTGCCAGCAGGAATTCAGGGGGGAACGAGCAGTACTTC. Protein sequence: CASRNSGGNEQYF.

The chain couples TRBV10-3 to TRBJ2-3; 8 nucleotides match TRBD2. The CDR3 has 13 residues. V was pared by 6 bases and J by 5 bases, with 4 bases of the junction left unmatched. Per the germline V gene, CDR1 is ENHRY and CDR2 is SYGVKD. The CDR3 DNA reads as TGTGCCATCAGCGGGAGGGAATTAGATACGCAGTATTTT. Its protein product is CAISGRELDTQYF.

This chain joins TRBV28 and TRBJ1-2, with 7 bases matching TRBD1. The CDR3 has 14 amino acids. V was pared by 3 bases and J by 2 bases, with 3 bases of the junction left unmatched. The germline CDR1 and CDR2 sequences are MDHEN and SYDVKM. The CDR3 sequence is CASSFRGTNYGYTF. CDR3 coding DNA: TGTGCCAGCAGTTTCAGGGGGACAAACTATGGCTACACCTTC.

V usage is TRBV6-6 and J usage is TRBJ2-2, with 9 positions matching TRBD2. Germline-derived CDR1 and CDR2 are MNHNY and SVGAGI (reference sequence). Trimming cost V 2 bases and J 8 bases; bases outside gene matches: 6. The CDR3 runs 15 residues. The CDR3 coding sequence is TGTGCCAGCAGTTACGCTAGCGGGGTGTATGGGGAGCTGTTTTTT. This codes for CASSYASGVYGELFF.

The chain carries TRBV9 and TRBJ2-7; no clear D gene. The length of the CDR3 is 15 residues. Per germline, CDR1 SGDLS and CDR2 YYNGEE. V lost 1 base to trimming and J lost 5 bases, with 16 bases between them. The CDR3 is CASSVNTRLPHEQYF. Written as DNA, the CDR3 is TGTGCCAGCAGCGTAAACACTCGGCTACCCCACGAGCAGTACTTC.

The J gene is TRBJ2-1, the V gene TRBV2, with a possible D match to TRBD2 (5 bases). The germline V gene has CDR1 SNHLY and CDR2 FYNNEI. V lost 6 bases and J lost 7, with 13 bases in between. This CDR3 contains 13 residues. The CDR3 nucleotides read TGTGCCAGCAGCTGGGGAGCGGAGAATGAGCAGTTCTTC. It specifies CASSWGAENEQFF. Using reference TRBV2 and TRBJ2-1 for the parts outside the CDR3, the full variable domain is EPEVTQTPSHQVTQMGQEVILRCVPISNHLYFYWYRQILGQKVEFLVSFYNNEISEKSEIFDDQFSVERPDGSNFTLKIRSTKLEDSAMYFCASSWGAENEQFFGPGTRLTVL.

The gene calls are TRBV10-3 and TRBJ2-7; D might be TRBD2 (7 bases). V was shortened by 4 bases and J by 1 base, with 20 bases between the two germline ends. The germline V gene encodes CDR1 ENHRY and CDR2 SYGVKD. The CDR3 has 17 residues. This CDR3 reads CAISAAQGRGGSYEQYF. CDR3 bases: TGTGCCATCAGTGCGGCCCAGGGGAGGGGTGGATCCTACGAGCAGTACTTC.

This rearrangement joins TRBV11-3 to TRBJ2-5, with D perhaps TRBD1 (6 bases). Per germline, CDR1 SGHNT and CDR2 YENEEA. The CDR3 runs to 13 residues. Trimming took 5 bases from V and 4 from J, leaving 11 bases between them. Here the CDR3 DNA reads TGTGCCAGCAGCGCAGGGGTACGAGAGACCCAGTACTTC. It specifies CASSAGVRETQYF. The full variable domain, its missing parts supplied by reference TRBV11-3 and TRBJ2-5, is EAGVVQSPRYKIIEKKQPVAFWCNPISGHNTLYWYLQNLGQGPELLIRYENEEAVDDSQLPKDRFSAERLKGVDSTLKIQPAELGDSAVYLCASSAGVRETQYFGPGTRLLVL.

This clone has only one observation. The chain carries TRBV11-2 and TRBJ2-2; D is ambiguous. In germline, CDR1 is SGHAT, CDR2 FQNNGV. Trimming cost V 0 bases and J 4 bases, with 9 bases left between them. There are 15 residues in the CDR3. CDR3 in amino acids: CASSLEGLGTGELFF. The CDR3, as DNA: TGTGCCAGCAGCTTAGAAGGGTTGGGCACCGGGGAGCTGTTTTTT.